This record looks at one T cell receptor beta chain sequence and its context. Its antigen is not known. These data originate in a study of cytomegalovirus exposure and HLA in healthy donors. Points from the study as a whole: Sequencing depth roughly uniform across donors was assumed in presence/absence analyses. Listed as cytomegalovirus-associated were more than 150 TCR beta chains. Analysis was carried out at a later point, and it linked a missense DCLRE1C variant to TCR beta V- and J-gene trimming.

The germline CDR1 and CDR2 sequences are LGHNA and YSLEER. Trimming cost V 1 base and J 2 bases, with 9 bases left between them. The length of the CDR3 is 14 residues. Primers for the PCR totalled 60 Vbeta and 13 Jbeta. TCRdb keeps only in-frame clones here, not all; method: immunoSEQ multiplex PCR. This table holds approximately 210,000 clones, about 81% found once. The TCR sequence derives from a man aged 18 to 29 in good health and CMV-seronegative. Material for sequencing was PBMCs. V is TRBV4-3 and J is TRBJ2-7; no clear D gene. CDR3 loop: CASSQGVQAYEQYF. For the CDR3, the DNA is TGCGCCAGCAGCCAAGGGGTCCAGGCCTACGAGCAGTACTTC.